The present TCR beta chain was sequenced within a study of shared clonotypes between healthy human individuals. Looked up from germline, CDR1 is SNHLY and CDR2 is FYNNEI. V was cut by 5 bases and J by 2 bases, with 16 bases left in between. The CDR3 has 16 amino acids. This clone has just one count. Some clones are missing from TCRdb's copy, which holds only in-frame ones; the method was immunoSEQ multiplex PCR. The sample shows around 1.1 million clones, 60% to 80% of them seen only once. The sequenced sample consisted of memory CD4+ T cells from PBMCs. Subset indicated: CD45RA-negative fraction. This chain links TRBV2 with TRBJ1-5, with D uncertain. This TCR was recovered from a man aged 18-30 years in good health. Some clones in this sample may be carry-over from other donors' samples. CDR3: CASSLGPSRGNQPQHF. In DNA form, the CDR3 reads TGTGCCAGCAGTTTAGGACCCTCAAGGGGCAATCAGCCCCAGCATTTT.